One sample yielded the 17 T cell receptor beta chains listed below, sequenced in a study of blood T cells in healthy people across ages. With a J-beta primer mix and a sample-barcoded 5' primer, a second PCR ran roughly 6 to 11 cycles. Using its own MiXCR run on the 5' RACE reads, TCRdb lists one record per CDR3 protein. The data contain about 1.1 million distinct CDR3 sequences, more than 30% of them singletons. The sample comprised blood. The receptors were sampled from a man aged 18-30 years in good health.

This clonotype was recorded a few times. The junction does not match germline at one end; this may be a read error. The chain joins TRBV4-3 to TRBJ2-3, with TRBD2 matching 9 bases. Germline V CDR1 and CDR2: LGHNA, YSLEER. CDR3 length: 15 residues. CDR3 in amino acids: CASSQASGGTDTQYF. CDR3 nucleotides: TGTGCCAGCAGCCAAGCTAGCGGGGGCACAGATACGCAGTATTTT.

In its sample, this clonotype was seen a few times. J is TRBJ1-1 and V is TRBV6-5, with TRBD1 matching over 9 bases. After removal of 4 bases from V and 5 bases from J, the junction contained 8 bases not matched to a gene. The germline V gene has CDR1 MNHEY and CDR2 SVGAGI. The CDR3 has 15 residues. Written as DNA, the CDR3 is TGTGCCAGCAGTTCCACAGGGGGCATTAGAACTGAAGCTTTCTTT. It translates to CASSSTGGIRTEAFF.

This chain connects TRBV5-1 to TRBJ1-1; 8 nucleotides align to TRBD1. Germline V gene lookup returns CDR1 SGHRS and CDR2 YFSETQ. This CDR3 region has 14 residues. V lost 4 bases and J lost 7; bases outside the gene matches: 9. Here the CDR3 reads CASSLRQGTIEAFF. Written as DNA, the CDR3 is TGCGCCAGCAGCCTACGACAGGGGACGATTGAAGCTTTCTTT.

The V call is TRBV20-1, the J call TRBJ2-5; 12 bases match TRBD2. V was clipped by 3 bases and J by 1 base; unmatched bases: 3. This CDR3 has 15 amino acids. Germline-derived CDR1 and CDR2 are DFQATT and SNEGSKA (reference sequence). The CDR3 sequence is CSARGLAGIQETQYF. In DNA, the CDR3 is TGCAGTGCTAGGGGACTAGCGGGTATCCAAGAGACCCAGTACTTC.

This clonotype was counted between two and nine times. This chain connects TRBV12-3 or TRBV12-4 to TRBJ2-1, with 14 bases aligning to TRBD2. V gave up 6 bases and J gave up 13 bases; unmatched junction bases: 5. The CDR3 loop spans 13 amino acids. CDR3 DNA: TGTGCCAGCAGCTCCGGGACTAGCGGGGGCCAGTTCTTC. Translated: CASSSGTSGGQFF.

This chain uses TRBV12-3 or TRBV12-4 with TRBJ2-3; D is uncertain. This CDR3 contains 15 residues. Deletions cut 5 bases from V and 4 bases from J, with 16 bases between. As DNA, the CDR3 is TGTGCCAGCAGTCCCCGAGATCAGGCCGCAGATACGCAGTATTTT. It encodes CASSPRDQAADTQYF.

The chain combines TRBV20-1 with TRBJ2-1, with 7 bases identical to TRBD2. Germline CDR1 reads DFQATT; CDR2 reads SNEGSKA (reference sequence). The CDR3 has 12 amino acids. Unmatched junction bases numbered 9, after V lost 8 bases and J lost 8 bases. The CDR3 loop reads CSFGLEGDEQFF. DNA for the CDR3: TGCAGTTTCGGACTAGAAGGTGATGAGCAGTTCTTC.

V gene TRBV29-1 combines with J gene TRBJ1-2; D is unresolved. Trimming took off 3 bases at V and 2 bases at J, with 10 bases between the two ends. This CDR3 has 13 residues. The germline V gene encodes CDR1 SQVTM and CDR2 ANQGSEA. The CDR3 reads CSVEGWGNYGYTF. The CDR3 DNA follows: TGCAGCGTTGAGGGCTGGGGAAACTATGGCTACACCTTC. Full variable domain (missing parts from reference TRBV29-1 and TRBJ1-2): SAVISQKPSRDICQRGTSLTIQCQVDSQVTMMFWYRQQPGQSLTLIATANQGSEATYESGFVIDKFPISRPNLTFSTLTVSNMSPEDSSIYLCSVEGWGNYGYTFGSGTRLTVV.

The genes are TRBV7-2 and TRBJ2-1; perhaps TRBD1 as D (6 bases). The CDR3 is made up of 12 amino acids. CDR1 and CDR2 from the germline V gene are SGHTA and FQGNSA. V dropped 2 bases and J dropped 9 bases, with 8 bases sitting between them. CDR3 amino acids: CASSLQGPEQFF. For the CDR3, the DNA is TGTGCCAGCAGCTTACAGGGGCCTGAGCAGTTCTTC.

The genes are TRBV10-3 and TRBJ2-3, with D tentatively TRBD1 or TRBD2 (5 bases each). Germline CDR1 and CDR2: ENHRY and SYGVKD. Trimming pared 3 bases from V and 2 bases from J, leaving 12 bases between. CDR3 length: 15 amino acids. CDR3 sequence: CAISDVQGATDTQYF. CDR3 coding DNA: TGTGCCATCAGTGACGTTCAGGGAGCCACAGATACGCAGTATTTT.

The chain links TRBV12-3 or TRBV12-4 to TRBJ2-6; D gene ambiguous. The CDR3 runs 15 residues. Trimming took off 3 bases at V and 0 bases at J, with 6 bases between the two ends. The CDR3: CASSLATSGANVLTF. The CDR3, as DNA: TGTGCCAGCAGTTTGGCGACCTCTGGGGCCAACGTCCTGACTTTC.

The V gene is TRBV6-6, the J gene TRBJ1-1; 11 bases fit TRBD1. Germline V gene data show CDR1 as MNHNY and CDR2 as SVGAGI (reference sequence). The CDR3 extends over 13 amino acids. V shed 7 bases, J shed 4 bases, and the junction held 2 bases outside the gene matches. CDR3 loop: CASTGQGATEAFF. In DNA form, the CDR3 reads TGTGCCAGCACCGGACAGGGGGCCACTGAAGCTTTCTTT.

V is TRBV7-2 and J is TRBJ2-4; D is possibly TRBD2 (7 bases). Per the germline V gene, CDR1 is SGHTA and CDR2 is FQGNSA. V gave up 1 base and J gave up 3 bases, with 16 bases separating them. This CDR3 comprises 17 residues. The CDR3 region is CTSSLGRGRSGKNIQYF. DNA of the CDR3: TGTACCAGCAGCTTAGGGCGGGGGCGGAGTGGCAAAAACATTCAGTACTTC.

This clonotype was detected once. The chain couples TRBV7-2 to TRBJ1-1, with 8 bases that match TRBD1. CDR1 and CDR2 from the germline V gene are SGHTA and FQGNSA. The junction had 6 bases not matched to a gene; V was cut back by 2 bases and J by 1 base. This CDR3 is 16 amino acids long. DNA for the CDR3: TGTGCCAGCAGCTTAAGAACCGGGACAGGGAACACTGAAGCTTTCTTT. Encoded protein: CASSLRTGTGNTEAFF.

The J gene is TRBJ2-3, the V gene TRBV7-2; D uncertain. The V and J ends lost 6 bases and 0 bases respectively, with 10 bases between them. The CDR3 consists of 14 residues. Germline CDR1 and CDR2: SGHTA and FQGNSA. Written as DNA, the CDR3 is TGTGCCAGCAGGAAGGACGGGAGCACAGATACGCAGTATTTT. It specifies CASRKDGSTDTQYF.

The sample holds a few counts of this clonotype. The chain joins TRBV6-6 to TRBJ1-1, with 9 bases matching TRBD1. The length of the CDR3 is 17 residues. V was pared by 4 bases and J by 2 bases, with 11 bases of the junction left unmatched. The V gene's germline CDR1 is MNHNY and CDR2 SVGAGI (reference sequence). CDR3 DNA: TGTGCCAGCAGTTTTCCCCTCGGGGACAGGGATAACACTGAAGCTTTCTTT. Its protein is CASSFPLGDRDNTEAFF.

This chain links TRBV7-2 with TRBJ2-1; D not certain. CDR1 is SGHTA, CDR2 FQGNSA, per germline. V was clipped by 8 bases and J by 10 bases, with 12 bases between them. The CDR3 contains 11 residues. CDR3 bases: TGTGCCAGCGGGTTAAGAAGGGAGCAGTTCTTC. It encodes CASGLRREQFF.